The TCR beta chain under discussion was sequenced for a study of chemoradiotherapy in HPV16-positive cancers. Background on the study: Candidate HPV-specific T-cell clones and common TCR motifs came from functional assays in a couple of HPV16-positive patients.

This CDR3 is 15 amino acids long. The germline V gene has CDR1 MDHEN and CDR2 SYDVKM. V dropped 6 bases and J dropped 3 bases, with 15 bases sitting between them. Clones were read by immunoSEQ multiplex PCR, and TCRdb kept only the in-frame ones, dropping some. The sample lists under 5,000 clones, about 83% occurring once. This sequence joins TRBV28 and TRBJ1-5, with D perhaps matching TRBD1 (6 bases). Sequenced material: tumor tissue, taken from a patient who underwent chemoradiotherapy. The sequence was obtained from a human donor with HPV-associated anogenital cancer. The CDR3 DNA reads as TGTGCCAGCAGCAAGAACAGGGTTACCAATCAGCCCCAGCATTTT. It specifies CASSKNRVTNQPQHF.